The 20 T cell receptor beta chains reported below all come from one sample, sequenced in a study of neoadjuvant anti-PD-1 for oral cavity cancer. The protocol was immunoSEQ multiplex PCR, while the TCRdb copy is restricted to in-frame clones and leaves out a portion. The sample has 30,000 to 40,000 clones, around nine tenths seen once. The sequences come from PBMCs, collected before nivolumab (anti-PD-1) treatment. Every receptor here comes from a person between 35 and 79 years old with oral cavity squamous cell carcinoma.

The genes are TRBV2 and TRBJ1-6; 7 nucleotides match TRBD1. The CDR3 has 13 residues. The germline V gene has CDR1 SNHLY and CDR2 FYNNEI. V dropped 6 bases and J dropped 7; count of bases not matched to a gene: 3. Written as DNA, the CDR3 is TGTGCCAGCAGGGACAGGCCAAATTCACCCCTCCACTTT. It yields the protein CASRDRPNSPLHF. The variable domain in full, with the rest retrieved from reference TRBV2 and TRBJ1-6, is EPEVTQTPSHQVTQMGQEVILRCVPISNHLYFYWYRQILGQKVEFLVSFYNNEISEKSEIFDDQFSVERPDGSNFTLKIRSTKLEDSAMYFCASRDRPNSPLHFGNGTRLTVT.

The rearrangement links TRBV7-9 to TRBJ2-7, with a tentative D call TRBD2 (6 bases). CDR1 and CDR2 (germline): SEHNR, FQNEAQ (reference sequence). The length of the CDR3 is 14 residues. Between the trimmed V and J ends, which lost 3 bases and 2 bases, there was a span of 11 bases. This CDR3 reads CASSLGSSAYEQYF. In DNA, the CDR3 is TGTGCCAGCAGCTTGGGTTCTAGCGCCTACGAGCAGTACTTC. Drawing the rest from reference TRBV7-9 and TRBJ2-7, the complete variable domain is DTGVSQNPRHKITKRGQNVTFRCDPISEHNRLYWYRQTLGQGPEFLTYFQNEAQLEKSRLLSDRFSAERPKGSFSTLEIQRTEQGDSAMYLCASSLGSSAYEQYFGPGTRLTVT.

J is TRBJ2-2 and V is TRBV9; D is uncertain. The CDR3 totals 14 residues. V dropped 7 bases and J dropped 0 bases, with 10 bases sitting between them. Germline loops: CDR1 SGDLS, CDR2 YYNGEE. CDR3 sequence (DNA): TGTGCCAGCGGCGGACCTTCGAACACCGGGGAGCTGTTTTTT. It is translated as CASGGPSNTGELFF.

CDR3 loop: CASSPRGTGYGYTF. For the CDR3, the DNA is TGCGCCAGCAGCCCTAGAGGGACAGGCTATGGCTACACCTTC. The V gene is TRBV5-1, the J gene TRBJ1-2; 8 nucleotides match TRBD1. This CDR3 region has 14 residues. The V and J ends lost 4 bases and 4 bases, in that order; junction bases with no gene match: 6. CDR1 and CDR2 (germline): SGHRS, YFSETQ.

The chain uses TRBV6-1 and TRBJ2-3; the D gene could be TRBD1 or TRBD2 (5 bases each). Trimming pared 8 bases from V and 8 bases from J, leaving 17 bases between. This CDR3 has 13 amino acids. Germline V gene lookup returns CDR1 MNHNS and CDR2 SASEGT. CDR3 sequence: CASRDGGRGTQYF. CDR3 nucleotides: TGTGCCAGCCGGGACGGAGGTCGTGGTACGCAGTATTTT.

The CDR3 spells CASSPLGVANTGELFF. In DNA, the CDR3 is TGTGCCAGCAGCCCACTAGGGGTGGCGAACACCGGGGAGCTGTTTTTT. The chain has TRBV14 and TRBJ2-2; D may be TRBD1 or TRBD2 (5 bases each). The CDR3 length is 16 residues. CDR1 and CDR2 (germline): SGHDN, FVKESK. V lost 4 bases and J 0 bases, leaving 12 bases between the germline ends.

V gene TRBV4-3 combines with J gene TRBJ2-5; either TRBD1 or TRBD2 may fit D (6 bases each). V lost 0 bases to trimming and J lost 2 bases, with 13 bases between them. The germline V gene encodes CDR1 LGHNA and CDR2 YSLEER. The CDR3 has 16 residues. In DNA, the CDR3 is TGCGCCAGCAGCCAAGACATAGGGGGGCTGCAAGAGACCCAGTACTTC. This gives the protein CASSQDIGGLQETQYF.

The chain links TRBV7-2 to TRBJ2-7; D possibly corresponds to TRBD2 (7 bases). The CDR3 has 17 residues. Trimming pared 5 bases from V and 4 bases from J, leaving 24 bases between. Germline loops: CDR1 SGHTA, CDR2 FQGNSA. CDR3 residues: CASSTPGGGRAIYEQYF. CDR3 sequence (DNA): TGTGCCAGCAGCACCCCTGGGGGGGGCCGAGCGATTTACGAGCAGTACTTC.

V usage is TRBV9 and J usage is TRBJ1-1; D is unresolved. Germline V gives CDR1 SGDLS, CDR2 YYNGEE. Trimming pared 1 base from V and 0 bases from J, leaving 19 bases between. This CDR3 contains 18 residues. CDR3 DNA sequence: TGTGCCAGCAGCGTACAAACTATCCTGGAGAGGGTGAACACTGAAGCTTTCTTT. Protein sequence: CASSVQTILERVNTEAFF.

This sequence joins TRBV9 and TRBJ2-1, with 11 bases identical to TRBD1. Germline CDR1 and CDR2: SGDLS and YYNGEE. The CDR3 runs to 18 residues. V gave up 3 bases and J gave up 0 bases; unmatched junction bases: 8. DNA of the CDR3: TGTGCCAGCAGCGCCAACCCCGGGACAGGGGGCTCCTACAATGAGCAGTTCTTC. It translates to CASSANPGTGGSYNEQFF. Full variable domain (missing parts from reference TRBV9 and TRBJ2-1): DSGVTQTPKHLITATGQRVTLRCSPRSGDLSVYWYQQSLDQGLQFLIQYYNGEERAKGNILERFSAQQFPDLHSELNLSSLELGDSALYFCASSANPGTGGSYNEQFFGPGTRLTVL.

The gene calls are TRBV11-2 and TRBJ2-2, with D unclear. Trimming removed 1 base from V and 0 bases from J, with 12 bases in between. The CDR3 has 17 residues. Germline V gene sequence: CDR1 SGHAT, CDR2 FQNNGV. The chain's CDR3 is CASSLGWGSANTGELFF. In DNA, the CDR3 is TGTGCCAGCAGCTTAGGCTGGGGATCGGCGAACACCGGGGAGCTGTTTTTT.

The count of this clone is one. The gene calls are TRBV4-2 and TRBJ2-3, with D unclear. V was shortened by 1 base and J by 2 bases, with 7 bases between the two germline ends. Looked up from germline, CDR1 is LGHNA and CDR2 is YNFKEQ. CDR3 length equals 14 residues. The CDR3 loop reads CASSQGVFTDTQYF. CDR3 in DNA: TGTGCCAGCAGCCAAGGAGTTTTCACAGATACGCAGTATTTT.

This sequence joins TRBV7-2 and TRBJ2-3; 7 bases match TRBD2. The CDR3 is 13 amino acids. V trimming: 10 bases; J trimming: 13 bases; junction bases outside the gene matches: 17. Germline CDR1 is SGHTA and CDR2 is FQGNSA. The CDR3 DNA sequence: TGTGCCACCGGGACTATTGCGGGGGAACTTAAGTATTTT. Its translation: CATGTIAGELKYF.

This chain links TRBV7-6 with TRBJ1-6; 9 positions match TRBD1. V dropped 3 bases and J dropped 2; count of bases not matched to a gene: 2. The CDR3 covers 16 residues. Germline assignment: CDR1 SGHVS and CDR2 FNYEAQ. DNA of the CDR3: TGTGCCAGCAGCTTCGGGACAGGGCCCTATAATTCACCCCTCCACTTT. This encodes CASSFGTGPYNSPLHF.

The chain couples TRBV5-1 to TRBJ2-3; D may be TRBD1 (5 bases). Between the trimmed V and J ends, which lost 4 bases and 4 bases, there was a span of 13 bases. The germline V gene has CDR1 SGHRS and CDR2 YFSETQ. The CDR3 has 14 residues. The CDR3 DNA reads as TGCGCCAGCAGCCTCCAGGGTGTCGCAGATACGCAGTATTTT. It yields the protein CASSLQGVADTQYF.

The chain recombines TRBV11-3 with TRBJ2-2, with D uncertain. Germline-derived CDR1 and CDR2 are SGHNT and YENEEA. This CDR3 has 14 amino acids. V was trimmed by 0 bases and J by 6 bases, leaving 8 bases between them. DNA for the CDR3: TGTGCCAGCAGCTTAGATCTAACCGCCGGGGAGCTGTTTTTT. Translated: CASSLDLTAGELFF.

The V gene is TRBV6-1, the J gene TRBJ2-5; TRBD1 matches 9 bases. Trimming at V came to 5 bases and at J to 4 bases, leaving 8 bases not matched to a gene. The V gene's germline CDR1 is MNHNS and CDR2 SASEGT. This CDR3 is 15 amino acids long. The CDR3 region has the DNA TGTGCCAGCAGTCTCCGACAGGGGGGGAGAGAGACCCAGTACTTC. It specifies CASSLRQGGRETQYF.

This chain joins TRBV9 and TRBJ1-1, with D possibly being TRBD1 (6 bases). The V gene lost 0 bases and the J gene lost 4 bases, with 13 bases spanning the gap. Germline CDR1 reads SGDLS; CDR2 reads YYNGEE. The length of the CDR3 is 15 residues. The CDR3 loop reads CASSVGAGAGTEAFF. The CDR3 region has the DNA TGTGCCAGCAGCGTAGGGGCGGGGGCAGGCACTGAAGCTTTCTTT.

The chain employs TRBV7-9 and TRBJ2-7; a possible D gene is TRBD2 (5 bases). Germline V CDR1 and CDR2: SEHNR, FQNEAQ (reference sequence). This CDR3 is built from 13 residues. Between the trimmed V and J ends, which lost 2 bases and 1 base, there was a span of 6 bases. The CDR3 reads CASSLRGSYEQYF. CDR3 in DNA: TGTGCCAGCAGCTTACGGGGTTCCTACGAGCAGTACTTC.

As concerns this clone: Other DNA sequences in the same sample also yield this CDR3. This rearrangement joins TRBV6-6 to TRBJ1-5; no clear D. Trimming took 2 bases from V and 4 from J, leaving 6 bases between them. Germline CDR1 is MNHNY and CDR2 is SVGAGI (reference sequence). The CDR3 sequence is 13 residues long. CDR3 amino acids: CASSYVGNQPQHF. For the CDR3, the DNA is TGTGCCAGCAGTTACGTCGGAAATCAGCCCCAGCATTTT.